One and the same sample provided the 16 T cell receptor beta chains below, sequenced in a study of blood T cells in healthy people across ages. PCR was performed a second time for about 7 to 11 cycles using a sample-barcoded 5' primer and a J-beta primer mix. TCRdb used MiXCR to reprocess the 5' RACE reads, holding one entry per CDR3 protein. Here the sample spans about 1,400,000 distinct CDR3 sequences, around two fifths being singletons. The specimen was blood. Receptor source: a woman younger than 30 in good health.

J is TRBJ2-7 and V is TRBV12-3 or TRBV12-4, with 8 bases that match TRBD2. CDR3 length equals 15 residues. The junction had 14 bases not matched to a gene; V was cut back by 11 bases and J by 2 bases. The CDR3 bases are TGTGCCGGCCTAGGAAGCGGGAGCAACCCCTACGAGCAGTACTTC. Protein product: CAGLGSGSNPYEQYF.

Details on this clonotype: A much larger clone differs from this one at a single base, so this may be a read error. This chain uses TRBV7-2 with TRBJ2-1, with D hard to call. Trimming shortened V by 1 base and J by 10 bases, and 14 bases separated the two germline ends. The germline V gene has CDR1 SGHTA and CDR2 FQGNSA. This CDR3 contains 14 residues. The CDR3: CASSLVAEYYEQFF. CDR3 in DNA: TGTGCCAGCAGCTTAGTCGCGGAATACTACGAGCAGTTCTTC.

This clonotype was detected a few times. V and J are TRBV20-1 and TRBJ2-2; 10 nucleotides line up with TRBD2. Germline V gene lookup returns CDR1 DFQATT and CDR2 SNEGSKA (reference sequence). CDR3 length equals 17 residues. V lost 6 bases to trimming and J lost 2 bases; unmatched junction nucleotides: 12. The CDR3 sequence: CSAPVLAGAINTGELFF. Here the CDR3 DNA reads TGCAGTGCCCCTGTTCTAGCGGGGGCCATCAACACCGGGGAGCTGTTTTTT.

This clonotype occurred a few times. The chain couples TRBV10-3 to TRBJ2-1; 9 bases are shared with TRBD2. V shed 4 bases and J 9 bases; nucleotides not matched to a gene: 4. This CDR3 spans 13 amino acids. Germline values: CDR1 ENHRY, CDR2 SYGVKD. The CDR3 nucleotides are TGTGCCATCAGTGGGGAGCGGGAGGTTGAGCAGTTCTTC. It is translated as CAISGEREVEQFF.

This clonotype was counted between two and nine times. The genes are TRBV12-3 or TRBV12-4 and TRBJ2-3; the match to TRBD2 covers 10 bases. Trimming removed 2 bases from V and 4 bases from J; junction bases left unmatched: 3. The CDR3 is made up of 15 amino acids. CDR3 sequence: CASSLIAGGADTQYF. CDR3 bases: TGTGCCAGCAGTTTAATAGCGGGGGGAGCAGATACGCAGTATTTT.

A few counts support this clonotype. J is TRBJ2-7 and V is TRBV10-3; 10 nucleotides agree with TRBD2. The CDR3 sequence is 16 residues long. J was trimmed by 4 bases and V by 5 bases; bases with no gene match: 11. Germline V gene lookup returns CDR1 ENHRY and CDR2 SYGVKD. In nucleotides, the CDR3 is TGTGCCATCAGTAAATCTCGACTAGCGGGCACATACGAGCAGTACTTC. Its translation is CAISKSRLAGTYEQYF.

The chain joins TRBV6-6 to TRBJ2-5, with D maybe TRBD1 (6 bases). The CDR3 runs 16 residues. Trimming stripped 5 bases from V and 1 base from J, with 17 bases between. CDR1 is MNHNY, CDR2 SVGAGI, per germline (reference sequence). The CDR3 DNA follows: TGTGCCAGCAGTAACCTAAAAGGACAGATCCAAGAGACCCAGTACTTC. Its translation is CASSNLKGQIQETQYF.

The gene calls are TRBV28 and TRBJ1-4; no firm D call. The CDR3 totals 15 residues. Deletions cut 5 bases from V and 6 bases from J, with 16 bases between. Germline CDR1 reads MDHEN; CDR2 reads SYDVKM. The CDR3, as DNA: TGTGCCAGCAGTCCCGCGGGTCCCGGGGATGAAAAACTGTTTTTT. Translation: CASSPAGPGDEKLFF. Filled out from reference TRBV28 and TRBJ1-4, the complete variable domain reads DVKVTQSSRYLVKRTGEKVFLECVQDMDHENMFWYRQDPGLGLRLIYFSYDVKMKEKGDIPEGYSVSREKKERFSLILESASTNQTSMYLCASSPAGPGDEKLFFGSGTQLSVL.

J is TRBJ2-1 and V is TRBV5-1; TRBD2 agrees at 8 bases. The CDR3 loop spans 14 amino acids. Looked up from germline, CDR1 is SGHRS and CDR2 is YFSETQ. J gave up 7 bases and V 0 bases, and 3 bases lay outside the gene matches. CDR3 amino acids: CASSLGLAPNEQFF. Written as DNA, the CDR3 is TGCGCCAGCAGCTTGGGACTAGCGCCAAATGAGCAGTTCTTC.

The CDR3 region has the DNA TGTGCCAGTAGTATGGTGGGAGGGCCGGGGTACTTC. This encodes CASSMVGGPGYF. This chain links TRBV19 with TRBJ2-5, with 7 bases identical to TRBD2. Germline V gives CDR1 LNHDA, CDR2 SQIVND (reference sequence). The CDR3 runs to 12 residues. V shed 3 bases, J shed 13 bases, and the junction held 8 bases outside the gene matches. Full variable domain (outside the CDR3, taken from reference TRBV19 and TRBJ2-5): DGGITQSPKYLFRKEGQNVTLSCEQNLNHDAMYWYRQDPGQGLRLIYYSQIVNDFQKGDIAEGYSVSREKKESFPLTVTSAQKNPTAFYLCASSMVGGPGYFGPGTRLLVL.

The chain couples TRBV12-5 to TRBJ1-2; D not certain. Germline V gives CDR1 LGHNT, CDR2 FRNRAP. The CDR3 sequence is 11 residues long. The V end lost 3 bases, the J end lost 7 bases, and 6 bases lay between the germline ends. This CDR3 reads CASGFEGGYTF. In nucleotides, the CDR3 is TGTGCTAGTGGTTTCGAAGGTGGCTACACCTTC. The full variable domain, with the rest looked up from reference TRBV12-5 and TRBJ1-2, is DARVTQTPRHKVTEMGQEVTMRCQPILGHNTVFWYRQTMMQGLELLAYFRNRAPLDDSGMPKDRFSAEMPDATLATLKIQPSEPRDSAVYFCASGFEGGYTFGSGTRLTVV.

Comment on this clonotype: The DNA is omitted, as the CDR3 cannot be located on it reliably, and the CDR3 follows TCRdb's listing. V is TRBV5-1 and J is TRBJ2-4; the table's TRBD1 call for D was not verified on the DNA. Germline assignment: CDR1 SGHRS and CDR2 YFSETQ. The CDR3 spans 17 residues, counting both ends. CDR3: CASSLTTFGAAKNIQYF.

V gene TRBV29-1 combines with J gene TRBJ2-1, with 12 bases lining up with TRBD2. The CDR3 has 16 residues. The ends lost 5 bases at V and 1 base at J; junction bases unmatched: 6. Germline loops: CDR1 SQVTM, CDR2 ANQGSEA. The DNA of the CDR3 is TGCAGCGTTCAGACTAGCGGGAGAAAGTCCTACAATGAGCAGTTCTTC. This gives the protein CSVQTSGRKSYNEQFF.

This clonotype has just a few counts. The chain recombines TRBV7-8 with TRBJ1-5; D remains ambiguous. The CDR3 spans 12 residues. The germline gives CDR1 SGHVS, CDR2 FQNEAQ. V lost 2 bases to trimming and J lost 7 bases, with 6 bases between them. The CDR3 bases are TGTGCCAGCAGCTTATTATGGCAGCCCCAGCATTTT. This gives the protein CASSLLWQPQHF. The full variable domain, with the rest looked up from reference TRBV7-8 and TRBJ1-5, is GAGVSQSPRYKVAKRGQDVALRCDPISGHVSLFWYQQALGQGPEFLTYFQNEAQLDKSGLPSDRFFAERPEGSVSTLKIQRTQQEDSAVYLCASSLLWQPQHFGDGTRLSIL.

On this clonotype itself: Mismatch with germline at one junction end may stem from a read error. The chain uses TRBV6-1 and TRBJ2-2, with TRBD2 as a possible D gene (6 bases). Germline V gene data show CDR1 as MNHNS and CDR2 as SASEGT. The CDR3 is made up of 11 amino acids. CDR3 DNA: TGTGCCAGCAGAAACGCCGGGGGGCTGTTTTTT. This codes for CASRNAGGLFF.

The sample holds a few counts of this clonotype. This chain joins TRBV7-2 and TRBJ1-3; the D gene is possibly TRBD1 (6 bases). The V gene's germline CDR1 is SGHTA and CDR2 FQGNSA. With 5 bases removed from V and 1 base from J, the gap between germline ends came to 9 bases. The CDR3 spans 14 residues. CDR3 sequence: CASSKGVSGNTIYF. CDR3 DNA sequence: TGTGCCAGCAGCAAGGGGGTATCTGGAAACACCATATATTTT.